These T cell receptor beta chains were read from a single sample in a study of shared clonotypes between healthy human individuals. Profiling relied on immunoSEQ multiplex PCR, and the TCRdb table lists in-frame clones only, not all of them. Counted here are roughly 500,000 clones, roughly 77% occurring once; the ten biggest clones make up 13%. The specimen was PBMCs. These receptors came from a woman aged 40 to 49 in good health. Some clones in this sample may be carry-over from other donors' samples. Both conserved end residues are part of each CDR3. A D gene is named only where the DNA matches it firmly. For some rows the clone size is stated as once, few or many, or as a class when expanded; others skip it.

V gene: TRBV5-4; D gene: -; clone size: -; J gene: TRBJ2-6; CDR3 protein: CASSPHGANVLTF; CDR3 DNA: TGTGCCAGCAGCCCACATGGGGCCAACGTCCTGACTTTC
V gene: TRBV7-6; D gene: -; clone size: few; J gene: TRBJ2-7; CDR3 protein: CASSLASTGPYEQYF; CDR3 DNA: TGTGCCAGCAGCTTAGCTTCGACAGGCCCTTACGAGCAGTACTTC
V gene: TRBV5-8; D gene: TRBD2; clone size: -; J gene: TRBJ2-1; CDR3 protein: CASSLVLAGLSNEQFF; CDR3 DNA: TGTGCCAGCAGCTTGGTACTAGCGGGACTCTCCAATGAGCAGTTCTTC
V gene: TRBV28; D gene: -; clone size: -; J gene: TRBJ2-1; CDR3 protein: CASSFSRSSRPARGQFF; CDR3 DNA: TGTGCCAGCAGTTTCTCCCGCAGCTCGCGCCCCGCTCGTGGGCAGTTCTTC
V gene: TRBV15; D gene: TRBD1; clone size: -; J gene: TRBJ2-3; CDR3 protein: CATSRGRTGGSDTQYF; CDR3 DNA: TGTGCCACCAGCAGAGGCAGGACAGGGGGTTCGGATACGCAGTATTTT
V gene: TRBV18; D gene: -; clone size: -; J gene: TRBJ2-7; CDR3 protein: CASSPQTGVYEQYF; CDR3 DNA: TGTGCCAGCTCACCCCAAACAGGAGTCTACGAGCAGTACTTC
V gene: TRBV7-3; D gene: -; clone size: -; J gene: TRBJ1-1; CDR3 protein: CASSIGANTEAFF; CDR3 DNA: TGTGCCAGCAGCATCGGGGCGAACACTGAAGCTTTCTTT
V gene: TRBV7-9; D gene: -; clone size: -; J gene: TRBJ2-7; CDR3 protein: CASSLARGALAYEQYF; CDR3 DNA: TGTGCCAGCAGCTTAGCGAGGGGGGCGTTGGCCTACGAGCAGTACTTC
V gene: TRBV21-1; D gene: -; clone size: -; J gene: TRBJ2-5; CDR3 protein: CASNPSRGFQETQYF; CDR3 DNA: TGTGCCAGCAACCCAAGCAGGGGGTTCCAAGAGACCCAGTACTTC
V gene: TRBV27; D gene: TRBD1; clone size: -; J gene: TRBJ2-1; CDR3 protein: CASSSWTGLGNEQFF; CDR3 DNA: TGTGCCAGCAGTTCATGGACAGGGTTAGGAAATGAGCAGTTCTTC
V gene: TRBV19; D gene: TRBD2; clone size: -; J gene: TRBJ2-4; CDR3 protein: CASTRLAGGQIAKNIQYF; CDR3 DNA: TGTGCCAGTACAAGACTAGCGGGAGGGCAGATAGCCAAAAACATTCAGTACTTC
V gene: TRBV9; D gene: -; clone size: -; J gene: TRBJ1-3; CDR3 protein: CASSDIGGSGNTIYF; CDR3 DNA: TGTGCCAGCAGCGATATCGGAGGCTCTGGAAACACCATATATTTT
V gene: TRBV28; D gene: TRBD1; clone size: -; J gene: TRBJ1-2; CDR3 protein: CASNDREWVGYTF; CDR3 DNA: TGTGCCAGCAACGACAGGGAATGGGTTGGCTACACCTTC
V gene: TRBV25-1; D gene: -; clone size: -; J gene: TRBJ2-3; CDR3 protein: CASRDPDSISTDTQYF; CDR3 DNA: TGTGCCAGCAGGGACCCGGACAGCATCAGCACAGATACGCAGTATTTT
V gene: TRBV2; D gene: TRBD2; clone size: -; J gene: TRBJ2-7; CDR3 protein: CASSPGLAGGREQYF; CDR3 DNA: TGTGCCAGCAGCCCAGGACTAGCGGGAGGGAGGGAGCAGTACTTC
V gene: TRBV30; D gene: TRBD1; clone size: -; J gene: TRBJ1-2; CDR3 protein: CAWSGDRRGYTF; CDR3 DNA: TGTGCCTGGAGTGGGGACAGACGTGGCTACACCTTC
V gene: TRBV28; D gene: -; clone size: -; J gene: TRBJ1-2; CDR3 protein: CASSSLKTGYGYTF; CDR3 DNA: TGTGCCAGCAGTTCCTTAAAGACAGGTTATGGCTACACCTTC